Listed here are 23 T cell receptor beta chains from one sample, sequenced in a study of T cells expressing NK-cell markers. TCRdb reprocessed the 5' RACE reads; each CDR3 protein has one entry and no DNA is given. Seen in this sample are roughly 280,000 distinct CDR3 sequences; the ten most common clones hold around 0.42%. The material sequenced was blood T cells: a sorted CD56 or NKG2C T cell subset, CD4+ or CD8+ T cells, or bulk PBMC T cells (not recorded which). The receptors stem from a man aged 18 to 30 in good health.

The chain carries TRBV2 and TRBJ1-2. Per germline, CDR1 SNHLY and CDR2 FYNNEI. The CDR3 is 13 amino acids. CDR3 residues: CASSEESIYGYTF.

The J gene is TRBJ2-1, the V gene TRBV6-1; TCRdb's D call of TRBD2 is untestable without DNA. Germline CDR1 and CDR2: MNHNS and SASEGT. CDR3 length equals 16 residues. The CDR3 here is CASSGGLAVSYNEQFF.

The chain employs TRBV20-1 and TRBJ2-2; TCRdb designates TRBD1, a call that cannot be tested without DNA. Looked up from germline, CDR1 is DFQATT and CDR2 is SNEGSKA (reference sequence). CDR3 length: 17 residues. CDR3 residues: CSAREVPTGVRSGELFF.

CDR3 sequence: CATSRDSASGAGELFF. The chain carries TRBV15 and TRBJ2-2; checking the TCRdb D call of TRBD2 is not possible without DNA. Germline V CDR1 and CDR2: LNHNV, YYDKDF (reference sequence). This CDR3 comprises 16 residues.

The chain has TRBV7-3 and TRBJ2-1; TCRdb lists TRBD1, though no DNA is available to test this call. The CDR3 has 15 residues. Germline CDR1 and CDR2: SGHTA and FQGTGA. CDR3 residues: CASSPDLGVYNEQFF.

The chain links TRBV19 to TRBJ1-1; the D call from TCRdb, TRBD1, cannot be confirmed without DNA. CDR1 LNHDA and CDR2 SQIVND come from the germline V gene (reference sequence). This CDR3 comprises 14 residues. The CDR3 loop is CASSWDRSDTEAFF. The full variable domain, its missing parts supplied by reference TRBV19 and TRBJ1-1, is DGGITQSPKYLFRKEGQNVTLSCEQNLNHDAMYWYRQDPGQGLRLIYYSQIVNDFQKGDIAEGYSVSREKKESFPLTVTSAQKNPTAFYLCASSWDRSDTEAFFGQGTRLTVV.

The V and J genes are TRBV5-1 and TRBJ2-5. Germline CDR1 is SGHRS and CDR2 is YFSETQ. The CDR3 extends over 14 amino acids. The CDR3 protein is CASSFAGPEETQYF.

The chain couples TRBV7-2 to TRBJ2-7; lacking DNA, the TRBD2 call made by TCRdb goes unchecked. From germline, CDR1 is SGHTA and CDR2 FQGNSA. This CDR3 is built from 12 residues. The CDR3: CASSQTRAEQYF.

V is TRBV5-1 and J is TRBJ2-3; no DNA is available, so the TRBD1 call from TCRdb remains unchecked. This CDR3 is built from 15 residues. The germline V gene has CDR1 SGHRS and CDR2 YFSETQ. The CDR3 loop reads CASSLAITPPDTQYF.

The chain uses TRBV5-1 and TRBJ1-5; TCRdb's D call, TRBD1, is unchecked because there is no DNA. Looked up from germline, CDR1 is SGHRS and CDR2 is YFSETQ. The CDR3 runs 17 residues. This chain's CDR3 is CASSLGPQGDRNQPQHF.

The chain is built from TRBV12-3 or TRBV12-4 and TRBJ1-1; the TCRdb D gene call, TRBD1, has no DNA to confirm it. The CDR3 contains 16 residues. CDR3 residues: CASSLSPRAANTEAFF.

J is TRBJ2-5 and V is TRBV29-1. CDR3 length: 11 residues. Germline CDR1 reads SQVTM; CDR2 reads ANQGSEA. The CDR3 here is CSATIQETQYF.

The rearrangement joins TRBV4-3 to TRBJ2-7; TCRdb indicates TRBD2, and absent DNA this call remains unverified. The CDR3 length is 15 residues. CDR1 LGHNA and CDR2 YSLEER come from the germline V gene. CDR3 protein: CASSPGGTRAYEQYF.

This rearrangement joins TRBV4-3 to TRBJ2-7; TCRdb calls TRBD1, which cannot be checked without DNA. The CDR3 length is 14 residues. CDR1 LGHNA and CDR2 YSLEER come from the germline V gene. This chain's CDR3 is CASSPGQGYYEQYF.

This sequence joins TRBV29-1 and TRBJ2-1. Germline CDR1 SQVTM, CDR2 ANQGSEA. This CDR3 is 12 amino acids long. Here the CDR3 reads CSVLFLFNEQFF.

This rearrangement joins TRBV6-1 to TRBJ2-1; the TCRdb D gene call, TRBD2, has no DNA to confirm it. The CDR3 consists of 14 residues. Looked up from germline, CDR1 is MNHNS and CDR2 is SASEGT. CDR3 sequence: CASDPSGSYNEQFF.

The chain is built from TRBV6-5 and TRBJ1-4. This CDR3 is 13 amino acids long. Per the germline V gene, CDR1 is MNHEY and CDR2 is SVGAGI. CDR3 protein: CASSYRWGEKLFF.

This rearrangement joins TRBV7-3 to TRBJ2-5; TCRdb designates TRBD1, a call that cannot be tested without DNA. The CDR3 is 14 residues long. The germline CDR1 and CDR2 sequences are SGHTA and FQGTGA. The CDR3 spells CASSLSRDGKTQYF.

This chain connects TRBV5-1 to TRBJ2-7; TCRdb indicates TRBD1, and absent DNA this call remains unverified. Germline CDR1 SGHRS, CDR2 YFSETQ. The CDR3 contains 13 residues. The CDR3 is CATRFTGSYEQYF. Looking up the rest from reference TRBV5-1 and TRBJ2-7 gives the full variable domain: KAGVTQTPRYLIKTRGQQVTLSCSPISGHRSVSWYQQTPGQGLQFLFEYFSETQRNKGNFPGRFSGRQFSNSRSEMNVSTLELGDSALYLCATRFTGSYEQYFGPGTRLTVT.

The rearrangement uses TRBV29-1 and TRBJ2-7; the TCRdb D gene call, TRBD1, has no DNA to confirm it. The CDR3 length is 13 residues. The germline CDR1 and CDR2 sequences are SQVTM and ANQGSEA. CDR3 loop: CSAPGTGSHEQYF.

CDR3 loop: CATRYFAGGPSEQFF. This chain connects TRBV15 to TRBJ2-1; TCRdb calls TRBD2, which cannot be checked without DNA. CDR3 length equals 15 residues. Germline lookup yields CDR1 LNHNV and CDR2 YYDKDF (reference sequence).

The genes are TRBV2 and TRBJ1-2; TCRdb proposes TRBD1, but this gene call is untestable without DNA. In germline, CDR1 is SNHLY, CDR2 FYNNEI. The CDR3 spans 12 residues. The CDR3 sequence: CASRTDRRGYTF.

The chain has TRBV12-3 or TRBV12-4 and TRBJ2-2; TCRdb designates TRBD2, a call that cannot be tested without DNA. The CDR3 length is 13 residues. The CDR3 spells CASSFSGPSVLFF.